This is a list of T cell receptor beta chains from one sample in a study of beta chain features in type 1 diabetes. Clones were sequenced by immunoSEQ multiplex PCR, and TCRdb holds only the in-frame ones, with some missing. The sample contains some 640,000 clones, over 12% of which appear only once. The sequenced sample consisted of naive CD4+ T cells from blood. These receptors all come from a man aged 18 to 29 with type 1 diabetes. CDR3s include the opening cysteine and the closing phenylalanine or tryptophan. Each record gives: clone size, V gene, J gene, D gene, CDR3 DNA, CDR3 protein. The D gene is left open where the match is weak. A row's size may be missing; if present it is once, few, many or a size class.

clone size: NA
V gene: TRBV18
J gene: TRBJ2-5
D gene: NA
CDR3 DNA: TGTGCCAGCTCATGGACAGAAGAGACCCAGTACTTC
CDR3 protein: CASSWTEETQYF

clone size: few
V gene: TRBV7-2
J gene: TRBJ2-1
D gene: NA
CDR3 DNA: TGTGCCAGCAGCTTAGAGGGGCTCTACAATGAGCAGTTCTTC
CDR3 protein: CASSLEGLYNEQFF

clone size: few
V gene: TRBV5-1
J gene: TRBJ2-7
D gene: NA
CDR3 DNA: TGCGCCAGCAGCACCGACAGGCCTCCGGGGGAGCAGTACTTC
CDR3 protein: CASSTDRPPGEQYF

clone size: once
V gene: TRBV4-1
J gene: TRBJ2-3
D gene: TRBD2
CDR3 DNA: TGCGCCAGCAGCCGATCGGGACTACCCGGGGATACGCAGTATTTT
CDR3 protein: CASSRSGLPGDTQYF

clone size: few
V gene: TRBV4-3
J gene: TRBJ2-7
D gene: NA
CDR3 DNA: TGCGCCAGCAGCCAGATAAAGGGAGATCGGCTCTCGGGAGAGCAGTACTTC
CDR3 protein: CASSQIKGDRLSGEQYF

clone size: few
V gene: TRBV28
J gene: TRBJ1-6
D gene: TRBD1
CDR3 DNA: TGTGCCAGCAGAGCAGGGGGCGAGTTGCATTCACCCCTCCACTTT
CDR3 protein: CASRAGGELHSPLHF

clone size: NA
V gene: TRBV7-2
J gene: TRBJ1-1
D gene: NA
CDR3 DNA: TGTGCCAGCAGCTTAGAACAGGCCAACGGTGAAGCTTTCTTT
CDR3 protein: CASSLEQANGEAFF

clone size: few
V gene: TRBV29-1
J gene: TRBJ2-1
D gene: NA
CDR3 DNA: TGCAGCGTTTCATACAATGAGCAGTTCTTC
CDR3 protein: CSVSYNEQFF

clone size: NA
V gene: TRBV28
J gene: TRBJ2-7
D gene: NA
CDR3 DNA: TGTGCCAGCAGTCCGCCGTCTTTGGCAGGCAAGCAGTACTTC
CDR3 protein: CASSPPSLAGKQYF

clone size: few
V gene: TRBV30
J gene: TRBJ2-3
D gene: NA
CDR3 DNA: TGTGCCTGGAACAGGGTCCTCACAGATACGCAGTATTTT
CDR3 protein: CAWNRVLTDTQYF

clone size: NA
V gene: TRBV7-2
J gene: TRBJ2-2
D gene: TRBD1
CDR3 DNA: TGTGCCAGCAGCACCGGGACAGGGGGCCCCGGGGAGCTGTTTTTT
CDR3 protein: CASSTGTGGPGELFF

clone size: NA
V gene: TRBV6-5
J gene: TRBJ2-1
D gene: NA
CDR3 DNA: TGTGCCAGCAGTTTGGCGGGGAGCTCCTACAATGAGCAGTTCTTC
CDR3 protein: CASSLAGSSYNEQFF

clone size: NA
V gene: TRBV9
J gene: TRBJ2-7
D gene: NA
CDR3 DNA: TGTGCCAGCAGCGTAGGTGGGGACACAGCCTACGAGCAGTACTTC
CDR3 protein: CASSVGGDTAYEQYF

clone size: NA
V gene: TRBV7-9
J gene: TRBJ2-7
D gene: NA
CDR3 DNA: TGTGCCAGCAGCTTAGCTCCATCCGAGCAGTACTTC
CDR3 protein: CASSLAPSEQYF

clone size: NA
V gene: TRBV9
J gene: TRBJ2-3
D gene: TRBD1
CDR3 DNA: TGTGCCAGCAGTTCCTCAGACAGGGTCACAGATACGCAGTATTTT
CDR3 protein: CASSSSDRVTDTQYF

clone size: NA
V gene: TRBV10-3
J gene: TRBJ2-1
D gene: TRBD2
CDR3 DNA: TGTGCCATCAGTGAGCTAGCGGCTGAGCAGTTCTTC
CDR3 protein: CAISELAAEQFF

clone size: few
V gene: TRBV19
J gene: TRBJ2-2
D gene: NA
CDR3 DNA: TGTGCCACCCTCCGCGGGGCAGACACCGGGGAGCTGTTTTTT
CDR3 protein: CATLRGADTGELFF

clone size: NA
V gene: TRBV7-8
J gene: TRBJ1-5
D gene: NA
CDR3 DNA: TGTGCCAGCAGCTTCCAGAATCAGCCCCAGCATTTT
CDR3 protein: CASSFQNQPQHF

clone size: few
V gene: TRBV7-2
J gene: TRBJ2-1
D gene: NA
CDR3 DNA: TGTGCCAGCAGCTCCCGGGGTAGCGCAGAGGATGAGCAGTTCTTC
CDR3 protein: CASSSRGSAEDEQFF

clone size: few
V gene: TRBV21-1
J gene: TRBJ1-2
D gene: NA
CDR3 DNA: TGTGCCAGCAGCAAAGAGGCGAGTCCAGTTTATGGCTACACCTTC
CDR3 protein: CASSKEASPVYGYTF

clone size: few
V gene: TRBV29-1
J gene: TRBJ2-3
D gene: NA
CDR3 DNA: TGCAGCGTGTCGATAGCAGTGGGCACAGATACGCAGTATTTT
CDR3 protein: CSVSIAVGTDTQYF

clone size: NA
V gene: TRBV6-6
J gene: TRBJ1-5
D gene: NA
CDR3 DNA: TGTGCCAGCAGTTACCCCCGCAGTCGGGATTGGCAGCCCCAGCATTTT
CDR3 protein: CASSYPRSRDWQPQHF

clone size: few
V gene: TRBV7-2
J gene: TRBJ2-1
D gene: NA
CDR3 DNA: TGTGCCAGCAGATCAGCGTCTAGCACCTGGGATGAGCAGTTCTTC
CDR3 protein: CASRSASSTWDEQFF

clone size: NA
V gene: TRBV2
J gene: TRBJ2-6
D gene: NA
CDR3 DNA: TGTGCCAGCAGACAGTTCTCTGGGGCCAACGTCCTGACTTTC
CDR3 protein: CASRQFSGANVLTF

clone size: NA
V gene: TRBV2
J gene: TRBJ1-1
D gene: NA
CDR3 DNA: TGTGCCAGCAGTGGGGACCATAACACTGAAGCTTTCTTT
CDR3 protein: CASSGDHNTEAFF

clone size: few
V gene: TRBV5-5
J gene: TRBJ2-2
D gene: TRBD1
CDR3 DNA: TGTGCCAGCAGCTCCCCGGACAGGGCCACCGGGGAGCTGTTTTTT
CDR3 protein: CASSSPDRATGELFF

clone size: NA
V gene: TRBV11-2
J gene: TRBJ2-2
D gene: NA
CDR3 DNA: TGTGCCAGCACCTCCATGAGGGGATCGACCGGGGAGCTGTTTTTT
CDR3 protein: CASTSMRGSTGELFF

clone size: few
V gene: TRBV7-9
J gene: TRBJ2-2
D gene: NA
CDR3 DNA: TGTGCCAGCGAGGGATGGACCGGGGAGCTGTTTTTT
CDR3 protein: CASEGWTGELFF

clone size: few
V gene: TRBV4-3
J gene: TRBJ2-5
D gene: NA
CDR3 DNA: TGCGCCAGCAGCCAAGCACGCCAAGAGACCCAGTACTTC
CDR3 protein: CASSQARQETQYF

clone size: NA
V gene: TRBV7-3
J gene: TRBJ2-1
D gene: NA
CDR3 DNA: TGTGCCAGCAGCTCCACCGGGGATTACAATGAGCAGTTCTTC
CDR3 protein: CASSSTGDYNEQFF

clone size: few
V gene: TRBV18
J gene: TRBJ2-1
D gene: TRBD1
CDR3 DNA: TGTGCCAGCTCACCACGGGACAGGGGCTACAATGAGCAGTTCTTC
CDR3 protein: CASSPRDRGYNEQFF

clone size: NA
V gene: TRBV28
J gene: TRBJ2-3
D gene: NA
CDR3 DNA: TGTGCCAGCAAGGTGGGCGGGAGCACAGATACGCAGTATTTT
CDR3 protein: CASKVGGSTDTQYF

clone size: NA
V gene: TRBV10-2
J gene: TRBJ1-5
D gene: NA
CDR3 DNA: TGCGCCAGCCCACCCCGGGGTTGCAATCAGCCCCAGCATTTT
CDR3 protein: CASPPRGCNQPQHF

clone size: few
V gene: TRBV28
J gene: TRBJ2-7
D gene: TRBD1
CDR3 DNA: TGTGCCAGCAGCCTAAACCGGGACAGGGTACACTACGAGCAGTACTTC
CDR3 protein: CASSLNRDRVHYEQYF

clone size: NA
V gene: TRBV6-4
J gene: TRBJ2-1
D gene: TRBD2
CDR3 DNA: TGTGCCAGCAGTCCCCAAGGGACTAGCGCCTACAATGAGCAGTTCTTC
CDR3 protein: CASSPQGTSAYNEQFF

clone size: NA
V gene: TRBV18
J gene: TRBJ2-7
D gene: TRBD1
CDR3 DNA: TGTGCCAGCTCACCCGGGACAGGGTCCTACGAGCAGTACTTC
CDR3 protein: CASSPGTGSYEQYF

clone size: few
V gene: TRBV7-3
J gene: TRBJ1-1
D gene: TRBD1
CDR3 DNA: TGTGCCAGCAGCCCAGGGGGAGGGAAGGACACTGAAGCTTTCTTT
CDR3 protein: CASSPGGGKDTEAFF

clone size: NA
V gene: TRBV7-2
J gene: TRBJ2-3
D gene: NA
CDR3 DNA: TGTGCCAGCAGCCCCGACCTTGCTACAGATACGCAGTATTTT
CDR3 protein: CASSPDLATDTQYF

clone size: NA
V gene: TRBV11-2
J gene: TRBJ2-7
D gene: TRBD2
CDR3 DNA: TGTGCCAGCAGCATTAGGGCGGGAGTAAGCTACGAGCAGTACTTC
CDR3 protein: CASSIRAGVSYEQYF

clone size: NA
V gene: TRBV7-2
J gene: TRBJ2-1
D gene: TRBD2
CDR3 DNA: TGTGCCAGCAGCTTAGTTTCTAGCGGGAGCAATGAGCAGTTCTTC
CDR3 protein: CASSLVSSGSNEQFF

clone size: few
V gene: TRBV5-4
J gene: TRBJ2-3
D gene: TRBD2
CDR3 DNA: TGTGCCAGCAGCCTTAGCGGGAGCACAGATACGCAGTATTTT
CDR3 protein: CASSLSGSTDTQYF

clone size: NA
V gene: TRBV11-2
J gene: TRBJ1-1
D gene: NA
CDR3 DNA: TGTGCCAGCAGCCTCCGACGGCTGACGAATTTGAACACTGAAGCTTTCTTT
CDR3 protein: CASSLRRLTNLNTEAFF

clone size: few
V gene: TRBV7-9
J gene: TRBJ2-7
D gene: TRBD1
CDR3 DNA: TGTGCCAGCAGCTTAGGGTCCCCGGGACAGGGTTCCTACGAGCAGTACTTC
CDR3 protein: CASSLGSPGQGSYEQYF

clone size: NA
V gene: TRBV4-2
J gene: TRBJ1-1
D gene: NA
CDR3 DNA: TGTGCCAGCAGCCAAGGTTTGGACACTGAAGCTTTCTTT
CDR3 protein: CASSQGLDTEAFF

clone size: NA
V gene: TRBV2
J gene: TRBJ2-5
D gene: NA
CDR3 DNA: TGTGCCAGCAGAGGGGACATCCAAGAGACCCAGTACTTC
CDR3 protein: CASRGDIQETQYF

clone size: NA
V gene: TRBV7-9
J gene: TRBJ1-5
D gene: NA
CDR3 DNA: TGTGCCAGCAGCTTGGAGGTTTTTCAGCCCCAGCATTTT
CDR3 protein: CASSLEVFQPQHF

clone size: few
V gene: TRBV4-2
J gene: TRBJ2-5
D gene: NA
CDR3 DNA: TGTGCCAGCAGCCAAGAAGGAAGGATACAGTGGGAGACCCAGTACTTC
CDR3 protein: CASSQEGRIQWETQYF

clone size: few
V gene: TRBV7-3
J gene: TRBJ1-1
D gene: TRBD1
CDR3 DNA: TGTGCCAGCAGCTTAATAGCAGGACAGGGAAGTACTGAAGCTTTCTTT
CDR3 protein: CASSLIAGQGSTEAFF

clone size: NA
V gene: TRBV5-1
J gene: TRBJ2-5
D gene: NA
CDR3 DNA: TGCGCCAGCAGCTTGGATAGAGGGACGGAGACCCAGTACTTC
CDR3 protein: CASSLDRGTETQYF

clone size: few
V gene: TRBV14
J gene: TRBJ1-2
D gene: NA
CDR3 DNA: TGTGCCAGCAGCCAAGAACGGCAGTCAGGCTACACCTTC
CDR3 protein: CASSQERQSGYTF

clone size: NA
V gene: TRBV29-1
J gene: TRBJ2-7
D gene: NA
CDR3 DNA: TGCAGCGGGGGGGACGGATCCTACGAGCAGTACTTC
CDR3 protein: CSGGDGSYEQYF

clone size: few
V gene: TRBV5-1
J gene: TRBJ2-1
D gene: TRBD2
CDR3 DNA: TGCGCCAGCAGCTCCGGGGCTAGCGGGATGTTCGATGAGCAGTTCTTC
CDR3 protein: CASSSGASGMFDEQFF

clone size: few
V gene: TRBV5-1
J gene: TRBJ2-5
D gene: NA
CDR3 DNA: TGCGCCAGCAGCTTGGATGGGTACCAAGAGACCCAGTACTTC
CDR3 protein: CASSLDGYQETQYF

clone size: few
V gene: TRBV11-1
J gene: TRBJ2-1
D gene: TRBD2
CDR3 DNA: TGTGCCAGCAGCTTAGCGAATAGCGGGAGGGCCGGGAGGCATGAGCAGTTCTTC
CDR3 protein: CASSLANSGRAGRHEQFF

clone size: few
V gene: TRBV30
J gene: TRBJ2-7
D gene: TRBD1
CDR3 DNA: TGTGCCTGGAGACAGGGGTCCTACGAGCAGTACTTC
CDR3 protein: CAWRQGSYEQYF